These T cell receptor beta chains were read from a single sample in a study of shared clonotypes between healthy human individuals. TCRdb's table, derived via immunoSEQ multiplex PCR, lists solely in-frame clones and lacks some. The sample has approximately 2,300,000 clones, about 90% seen once. Source material: naive CD4+ T cells from PBMCs. These receptor sequences come from a man in his late teens or twenties in good health. Some clones in this sample may be carry-over from other donors' samples. Both conserved end residues are part of each CDR3. Fields, in order: D gene, V gene, clone size, J gene, CDR3 DNA, CDR3 protein. A D gene is named only where the DNA matches it firmly. The size field is filled for only some rows; it gives once, few, many or a size class.

>TRBD2|TRBV5-1|NA|TRBJ2-1
TGCGCCAGCAGCTTGATTGCTAGCGGGAGTATCAATGAGCAGTTCTTC
CASSLIASGSINEQFF
>TRBD1|TRBV6-5|once|TRBJ2-1
TGTGCCAGCAGTCCCGACAGGGCAAATGAGCAGTTCTTC
CASSPDRANEQFF
>NA|TRBV4-1|NA|TRBJ1-3
TGCGCCAGCAGCCAGTGGGGAAGCTCTGGAAACACCATATATTTT
CASSQWGSSGNTIYF
>TRBD1|TRBV11-2|once|TRBJ1-4
TGTGCCAGCAGCGCACATCCGCACAGGGGGCCCGGGCGTGAAAAACTGTTTTTT
CASSAHPHRGPGREKLFF
>NA|TRBV19|NA|TRBJ1-1
TGTGCCAGTAGTATCAGGGATCCCAGAGGCACTGAAGCTTTCTTT
CASSIRDPRGTEAFF
>TRBD1|TRBV18|NA|TRBJ2-5
TGTGCCAGCTCATCGGACAGGGGGGAGACCCAGTACTTC
CASSSDRGETQYF
>TRBD1|TRBV27|NA|TRBJ1-1
TGTGCCAGCAGTTCCTCTGGGACAGGGCCTAGCGCGGAAGCTTTCTTT
CASSSSGTGPSAEAFF
>NA|TRBV7-9|NA|TRBJ2-5
TGTGCCAGCAGCTTGGTGGGGGAGACCCAGTACTTC
CASSLVGETQYF
>TRBD1|TRBV9|NA|TRBJ1-1
TGTGCCAGCAGCCGACAGACAGGGCTCGGAGCTGAAGCTTTCTTT
CASSRQTGLGAEAFF
>NA|TRBV5-8|NA|TRBJ1-2
TGTGCCAGCAGCCTCAGAGCCGTTTTTGGCTATGGCTACACCTTC
CASSLRAVFGYGYTF
>NA|TRBV5-1|NA|TRBJ2-1
TGCGCCAGCAGCTTGGTAATAGGCGGGAACAATGAGCAGTTCTTC
CASSLVIGGNNEQFF
>NA|TRBV4-1|NA|TRBJ1-5
TGCGCCAGCAGCCAAGACGGTAGCAATCAGCCCCAGCATTTT
CASSQDGSNQPQHF
>NA|TRBV4-1|NA|TRBJ1-2
TGCGCCAGCAGCCAACACATCTCCGTCCGGTCCGCCGGCTATGGCTACACCTTC
CASSQHISVRSAGYGYTF
>NA|TRBV6-5|NA|TRBJ1-4
TGTGCCAGCAGTTTGCTTTCCCCGACCGGTAATGAAAAACTGTTTTTT
CASSLLSPTGNEKLFF
>TRBD2|TRBV6-1|NA|TRBJ2-5
TGTGCCAGCAGTGAATTAGCTAGCGGGATGGAGACCCAGTACTTC
CASSELASGMETQYF
>TRBD2|TRBV28|NA|TRBJ2-6
TGTGCCAGCAGTTTACTAGCGGGTGGGGCCAACGTCCTGACTTTC
CASSLLAGGANVLTF
>NA|TRBV7-9|NA|TRBJ1-3
TGTGCCAGCAGCTTATTAATGGGAAACACCATATATTTT
CASSLLMGNTIYF
>NA|TRBV4-2|NA|TRBJ2-4
TGTGCCAGCAGCCGAGCCTTGGGGCCCGATGATATGGTCAAAAACATTCAGTACTTC
CASSRALGPDDMVKNIQYF
>TRBD2|TRBV5-1|NA|TRBJ2-7
TGCGCCAGCAGCTTGGGAGGGTTAGCGGGAGGGCCGGGCATCTACGAGCAGTACTTC
CASSLGGLAGGPGIYEQYF
>NA|TRBV10-3|NA|TRBJ1-2
TGTGCCATCAGTGATGAGGGGACGTATGGCTACACCTTC
CAISDEGTYGYTF
>NA|TRBV10-3|NA|TRBJ1-1
TGTGCCATCAGTGAGTCGGACAGAGCGAACACTGAAGCTTTCTTT
CAISESDRANTEAFF
>TRBD1|TRBV28|NA|TRBJ1-2
TGTGCCAGCAGGTCTCCCGGCAGGGGGCATGGCTACACCTTC
CASRSPGRGHGYTF
>TRBD1|TRBV2|NA|TRBJ2-7
TGTGCCAGCAGGGCTTTCCGGGACAGGGGGCGACCCGAGCAGTACTTC
CASRAFRDRGRPEQYF
>NA|TRBV4-3|NA|TRBJ2-2
TGCGCCAGCAGCCAAGATTCCCCCGGGGAGCTGTTTTTT
CASSQDSPGELFF
>NA|TRBV6-6|NA|TRBJ2-5
TGTGCCAGCAGTTACTACGCAGGTCCGGAGACCCAGTACTTC
CASSYYAGPETQYF
>NA|TRBV29-1|NA|TRBJ1-2
TGCAGCGTTGACGTCGAGGGAGTGGGCTATGGCTACACCTTC
CSVDVEGVGYGYTF
>NA|TRBV5-1|NA|TRBJ2-2
TGCGCCAGCAGCTTGGACCACTTGAACACCGGGGAGCTGTTTTTT
CASSLDHLNTGELFF